The clone carrying this T cell receptor (beta chain) was counted only a few times. As yet, its antigen is unknown. CDR3 length: 14 amino acids. V was clipped by 5 bases and J by 2 bases, with 13 bases between them. CDR1 and CDR2 (germline): SQVTM, ANQGSEA. Preparing the TCRbeta library involved the use of unique molecular identifiers. Each CDR3 protein gets one entry after TCRdb re-called the PCR reads with MiXCR. Of 55,000 to 65,000 distinct CDR3 sequences listed, 44% are singletons. These data come from a study of T-cell reconstitution after alpha-beta-depleted transplantation in children. Study results and caveats: The authors attributed T-cell counts and diversity one year after transplant mostly to newly produced T cells. By about two months after transplant, alpha-beta T cells reportedly arose from several hundred graft clones that had expanded. In some patients, recipient T cells and intrathymic progenitors surviving conditioning explained high day-60 diversity.

The sequences come from PBMCs, mostly from graft donor cells, collected 360 days after TCRalphabeta/CD19-depleted stem cell transplant. This clonotype originated in a male patient younger than 18 who had a stem cell transplant for acute lymphoblastic leukemia, so the T cells may come from the graft donor. The genes are TRBV29-1 and TRBJ2-1; D gene uncertain. CDR3 sequence reads: CSVRKGLPYNEQFF. The CDR3, as DNA: TGCAGCGTTCGGAAGGGTCTGCCCTACAATGAGCAGTTCTTC.